This T cell receptor (beta chain) was documented in a study of blood T cell repertoires in COVID-19. The V and J ends lost 2 bases and 11 bases respectively, with 13 bases between them. Germline V gene data show CDR1 as MNHEY and CDR2 as SMNVEV (reference sequence). This CDR3 is built from 14 residues. In the original workflow: Counts of nucleated cells, estimated from reference gene primer amplification, were obtained. Clones were sequenced by immunoSEQ multiplex PCR, and TCRdb holds only the in-frame ones, with some missing. D and trimming come from the DNA, and the V and J calls and clone size come from that table. Among some 66,000 clones listed, 82% were seen once.

Sequenced sample: peripheral blood. The chain combines TRBV27 with TRBJ1-6; D uncertain. This receptor was obtained from a man in his 60s with acute or convalescent COVID-19. The CDR3 sequence: CASSLKGLWAPLHF. CDR3 coding DNA: TGTGCCAGCAGTTTAAAAGGACTCTGGGCACCCCTCCACTTT.